This is a list of T cell receptor beta chains from one sample in a study of identical twins. TCRdb re-called the 5' RACE reads with MiXCR, one entry per CDR3 protein. The sample shows a few hundred thousand distinct CDR3 sequences, roughly 8.7% of them seen only once. These data are also associated with another study on yellow fever vaccine responses in identical twins.

The sequencing input was CD8+ T cells sorted from blood. These receptors all come from a woman aged 18-29 years in good health. The CDR3 runs from the conserved cysteine through the conserved F or W. Fields, in order: clone size, V gene, D gene, J gene, CDR3 protein, CDR3 DNA. The D gene is left open where the match is weak. Expanded clones get a size class; other rows say once, few or many, or leave the size out.

>many|TRBV11-2|NA|TRBJ1-5
CASSLGPGDSQPQHF
TGTGCCAGCAGCTTAGGGCCAGGGGATTCTCAGCCCCAGCATTTT
>many|TRBV20-1|TRBD2|TRBJ2-7
CSALLAEPTYEQYF
TGCAGTGCGCTACTAGCGGAACCTACCTACGAGCAGTACTTC
>few|TRBV15|TRBD2|TRBJ2-1
CATSPRLAGGPYNEQFF
TGTGCCACCAGCCCCCGACTAGCGGGGGGGCCCTACAATGAGCAGTTCTTC
>few|TRBV4-2|NA|TRBJ2-1
CASSQEGRPPYNEQFF
TGTGCCAGCAGCCAAGAGGGGAGGCCCCCCTACAATGAGCAGTTCTTC
>few|TRBV20-1|TRBD2|TRBJ2-7
CSATGTSGEQYF
TGCAGTGCGACCGGGACTAGTGGCGAGCAGTACTTC
>few|TRBV5-6|TRBD1|TRBJ2-1
CASDRGVNNEQFF
TGTGCCAGCGACAGGGGGGTTAACAATGAGCAGTTCTTC
>many|TRBV4-2|NA|TRBJ1-1
CASSPPGPTEAFF
TGTGCCAGCAGCCCCCCCGGACCCACTGAAGCTTTCTTT
>NA|TRBV14|TRBD2|TRBJ2-1
CASSQSGLAVFNEQFF
TGTGCCAGCAGCCAGTCGGGACTAGCGGTTTTCAATGAGCAGTTCTTC
>few|TRBV27|NA|TRBJ2-1
CASSLSGSYYNEQFF
TGTGCCAGCAGTTTATCCGGGAGTTACTACAATGAGCAGTTCTTC
>NA|TRBV29-1|TRBD2|TRBJ2-1
CSVVSALREAPDEQFF
TGCAGCGTTGTCTCAGCCTTGCGGGAGGCCCCCGATGAGCAGTTCTTC
>few|TRBV5-1|NA|TRBJ2-2
CASSLYDSNTGELFF
TGCGCCAGCAGCTTGTACGATTCGAACACCGGGGAGCTGTTTTTT
>few|TRBV3-1|NA|TRBJ2-7
CASSQKGGQRLYEQYF
TGTGCCAGCAGCCAAAAAGGGGGACAAAGACTCTACGAGCAGTACTTC
>many|TRBV4-1|TRBD2|TRBJ2-3
CASSQDPSGRAEDTQYF
TGCGCCAGCAGCCAAGATCCTAGCGGGAGGGCCGAAGATACGCAGTATTTT
>NA|TRBV10-2|TRBD2|TRBJ2-4
CASRPGLADLAKNIQYF
TGCGCCAGCAGGCCGGGACTAGCAGACCTAGCCAAAAACATTCAGTACTTC
>NA|TRBV11-2|NA|TRBJ2-5
CASSSWAVQETQYF
TGTGCCAGCAGCTCCTGGGCGGTACAAGAGACCCAGTACTTC
>NA|TRBV6-5|NA|TRBJ2-6
CASSWTKKATAGGANVLTF
TGTGCCAGCAGTTGGACTAAAAAAGCCACCGCTGGGGGGGCCAACGTCCTGACTTTC
>few|TRBV29-1|NA|TRBJ2-7
CSVVGGFYEQYF
TGCAGCGTTGTGGGCGGATTCTACGAGCAGTACTTC
>NA|TRBV25-1|NA|TRBJ2-1
CASSDWTVYNEQFF
TGTGCCAGCAGTGATTGGACAGTCTACAATGAGCAGTTCTTC
>many|TRBV7-9|NA|TRBJ2-1
CASSLWTVWDEQFF
TGTGCCAGCAGCCTCTGGACTGTATGGGATGAGCAGTTCTTC
>many|TRBV12-3/TRBV12-4|TRBD1|TRBJ2-1
CASLKGTGDVDEQFF
TGTGCCAGCCTCAAAGGGACAGGGGACGTCGATGAGCAGTTCTTC
>many|TRBV4-3|TRBD1|TRBJ1-1
CASSQGLGQGIGGDTEAFF
TGCGCCAGCAGCCAAGGCTTGGGACAGGGAATTGGCGGAGACACTGAAGCTTTCTTT
>few|TRBV27|TRBD1|TRBJ2-3
CASSLWSGTGGRTDTQYF
TGTGCCAGCAGTTTATGGAGCGGGACAGGGGGCAGGACAGATACGCAGTATTTT
>few|TRBV5-4|NA|TRBJ2-2
CASVFGDTGELFF
TGTGCCAGCGTCTTTGGGGACACCGGGGAGCTGTTTTTT
>NA|TRBV20-1|NA|TRBJ1-1
CSGLGNTEAFF
TGCAGCGGGCTTGGGAACACTGAAGCTTTCTTT
>NA|TRBV28|TRBD2|TRBJ2-2
CASKGKLAGGINTGELFF
TGTGCCAGCAAGGGAAAGCTAGCGGGGGGAATAAACACCGGGGAGCTGTTTTTT
>NA|TRBV4-2|TRBD1|TRBJ2-7
CASSQGQESSYEQYF
TGTGCCAGCAGCCAGGGACAGGAGAGCTCCTACGAGCAGTACTTC
>few|TRBV6-2/TRBV6-3|TRBD1|TRBJ2-7
CASSGTGGLHVGHYEQYF
TGTGCCAGCAGCGGGACAGGGGGCCTCCATGTGGGACACTACGAGCAGTACTTC
>NA|TRBV7-9|NA|TRBJ2-7
CASSFGRDPYYEQYF
TGTGCCAGCAGCTTCGGCCGGGACCCTTACTACGAGCAGTACTTC
>few|TRBV2|TRBD2|TRBJ2-2
CASSHRRASGSNTGELFF
TGTGCCAGCAGCCACCGGCGGGCTAGCGGGTCGAACACCGGGGAGCTGTTTTTT
>many|TRBV20-1|TRBD1|TRBJ2-5
CSAIPTTTGGRAETQYF
TGCAGTGCAATACCTACCACTACAGGGGGCAGGGCGGAGACCCAGTACTTC
>many|TRBV3-1|NA|TRBJ2-7
CASSQRDQPYEQYF
TGTGCCAGCAGCCAGAGGGACCAGCCCTACGAGCAGTACTTC
>few|TRBV7-6|TRBD1|TRBJ1-1
CASSLGTGAEAFF
TGTGCCAGCAGCTTAGGGACAGGGGCTGAAGCTTTCTTT
>many|TRBV4-3|TRBD2|TRBJ2-1
CASSQAFTLAGGSEQFF
TGCGCCAGCAGCCAAGCTTTTACCCTAGCGGGAGGGTCTGAGCAGTTCTTC
>few|TRBV3-1|TRBD2|TRBJ2-1
CASSHRLAEGAYNEQFF
TGTGCCAGCAGCCATAGACTAGCGGAGGGGGCCTACAATGAGCAGTTCTTC
>NA|TRBV6-1|NA|TRBJ1-3
CASSEAYRFRDSGNTIYF
TGTGCCAGCAGTGAAGCGTATAGGTTCAGAGACTCTGGAAACACCATATATTTT
>NA|TRBV3-1|NA|TRBJ2-7
CASSPGRTLSYEQYF
TGTGCCAGCAGCCCCGGCAGGACTCTATCCTACGAGCAGTACTTC
>few|TRBV7-9|NA|TRBJ2-1
CASSLVDGGNEQFF
TGTGCCAGCAGCTTAGTTGACGGGGGAAATGAGCAGTTCTTC
>NA|TRBV29-1|NA|TRBJ2-2
CSVVSGANTGELFF
TGCAGCGTTGTGTCCGGGGCTAACACCGGGGAGCTGTTTTTT
>many|TRBV24-1|NA|TRBJ2-1
CATSAGLGVRNEQFF
TGTGCCACCAGTGCAGGTTTGGGGGTTAGGAATGAGCAGTTCTTC
>few|TRBV3-1|TRBD1|TRBJ2-7
CASSQGRRGQATYEQYF
TGTGCCAGCAGCCAGGGCCGACGAGGACAGGCTACCTACGAGCAGTACTTC
>many|TRBV15|TRBD1|TRBJ2-1
CATSRDGDRVSHLFSYNEQFF
TGTGCCACCAGCAGAGATGGGGACAGGGTCTCCCACTTGTTCTCCTACAATGAGCAGTTCTTC
>NA|TRBV28|NA|TRBJ2-5
CASRGSWGRGQETQYF
TGTGCCAGCAGGGGGAGTTGGGGTAGGGGACAAGAGACCCAGTACTTC
>NA|TRBV27|NA|TRBJ2-7
CASSLPGSEQYF
TGTGCCAGCAGTTTACCCGGGAGCGAGCAGTACTTC
>many|TRBV19|NA|TRBJ1-2
CATGNYGYTF
TGTGCCACAGGGAACTATGGCTACACCTTC
>few|TRBV4-1|NA|TRBJ2-3
CASSQDRPLGADTQYF
TGCGCCAGCAGCCAAGATCGTCCGTTGGGGGCCGATACGCAGTATTTT
>NA|TRBV5-1|NA|TRBJ2-3
CASSEAETSTDTQYF
TGCGCCAGCAGCGAAGCGGAGACTAGCACAGATACGCAGTATTTT
>many|TRBV29-1|TRBD1|TRBJ2-7
CSVATGGYEQYF
TGCAGCGTTGCGACAGGGGGCTACGAGCAGTACTTC
>few|TRBV4-2|TRBD1|TRBJ1-2
CASSQASGTALLSF
TGTGCCAGCAGCCAAGCTTCCGGGACAGCGCTTCTCTCCTTC
>NA|TRBV7-9|TRBD2|TRBJ2-5
CASSSRGLAGHQETQYF
TGTGCCAGCAGCTCCAGGGGACTAGCGGGGCACCAAGAGACCCAGTACTTC
>few|TRBV7-9|NA|TRBJ2-5
CASRYPTGTQYF
TGTGCCAGCAGATACCCGACCGGGACCCAGTACTTC